One and the same sample provided the 14 T cell receptor beta chains below, sequenced in a study of blood T cell repertoires in COVID-19. The protocol was immunoSEQ multiplex PCR, while the TCRdb copy is restricted to in-frame clones and leaves out a portion. The sample includes around 100,000 clones, around 86% seen only once; the top ten take 7.9%. Sequencing was done on a sample of peripheral blood. The receptors stem from a man in his sixties or seventies with acute or convalescent COVID-19.

The V call is TRBV2, the J call TRBJ2-5, with D perhaps matching TRBD2 (6 bases). V was trimmed by 8 bases and J by 1 base, leaving 11 bases between them. The CDR3 runs 13 residues. Germline lookup yields CDR1 SNHLY and CDR2 FYNNEI. The DNA of the CDR3 is TGTGCCAGCGCCGGGACTCTCCAAGAGACCCAGTACTTC. It yields the protein CASAGTLQETQYF.

The chain joins TRBV6-6 to TRBJ2-1; D remains ambiguous. In germline, CDR1 is MNHNY, CDR2 SVGAGI (reference sequence). CDR3 length equals 13 residues. V lost 0 bases and J 9 bases, leaving 9 bases between the germline ends. CDR3 DNA: TGTGCCAGCAGTTACTCGAGTTCGGGTGAGCAGTTCTTC. As protein: CASSYSSSGEQFF.

The rearrangement joins TRBV19 to TRBJ1-5, with 11 bases fitting TRBD1. The length of the CDR3 is 16 residues. Germline V CDR1 and CDR2: LNHDA, SQIVND (reference sequence). V lost 1 base to trimming and J lost 3 bases; unmatched junction nucleotides: 2. The CDR3 DNA follows: TGTGCCAGTAGTATAGGGACAGGGGGCAACAATCAGCCCCAGCATTTT. Residues: CASSIGTGGNNQPQHF. The full variable domain, rest sourced from reference TRBV19 and TRBJ1-5, is DGGITQSPKYLFRKEGQNVTLSCEQNLNHDAMYWYRQDPGQGLRLIYYSQIVNDFQKGDIAEGYSVSREKKESFPLTVTSAQKNPTAFYLCASSIGTGGNNQPQHFGDGTRLSIL.

The chain has TRBV7-9 and TRBJ2-7; D call uncertain. The V gene lost 5 bases and the J gene lost 0 bases, with 11 bases spanning the gap. The CDR3 has 14 amino acids. The germline V gene has CDR1 SEHNR and CDR2 FQNEAQ (reference sequence). The CDR3 DNA reads as TGTGCCAGCAGCCTTCCCGGAGCCTCCTACGAGCAGTACTTC. Translation: CASSLPGASYEQYF.

This clone was counted a few times. The rearrangement joins TRBV11-1 to TRBJ2-7, with D unclear. The length of the CDR3 is 13 residues. Trimming stripped 0 bases from V and 3 bases from J, with 6 bases between. In germline, CDR1 is SGHAT, CDR2 FQDESV (reference sequence). DNA for the CDR3: TGTGCCAGCAGCTTAGCAGCAAGCTACGAGCAGTACTTC. Its translation is CASSLAASYEQYF.

The chain carries TRBV7-2 and TRBJ2-5, with D possibly being TRBD1 (6 bases). V lost 4 bases and J 4 bases, leaving 10 bases between the germline ends. The CDR3 runs to 13 residues. The germline V gene encodes CDR1 SGHTA and CDR2 FQGNSA. The CDR3 reads CASSSDRLETQYF. CDR3 nucleotides: TGTGCCAGCAGCTCGGACAGATTAGAGACCCAGTACTTC. The complete variable domain, with remaining parts taken from reference TRBV7-2 and TRBJ2-5, reads GAGVSQSPSNKVTEKGKDVELRCDPISGHTALYWYRQSLGQGLEFLIYFQGNSAPDKSGLPSDRFSAERTGGSVSTLTIQRTQQEDSAVYLCASSSDRLETQYFGPGTRLLVL.

The gene calls are TRBV15 and TRBJ1-5; 7 nucleotides match TRBD1. The CDR3 covers 14 residues. CDR1 LNHNV and CDR2 YYDKDF come from the germline V gene (reference sequence). The J segment lost 5 bases and the V segment lost 0 bases, leaving 1 base of the junction unmatched. CDR3 in DNA: TGTGCCACCAGCAGAGAAGGGGGCTATCAGCCCCAGCATTTT. As protein: CATSREGGYQPQHF.

A remark on this clone: This CDR3 is also generated by other DNA sequences in the sample. This chain uses TRBV19 with TRBJ1-2; D remains unclear. Trimming removed 3 bases from V and 5 bases from J, with 7 bases in between. This CDR3 comprises 12 residues. In germline, CDR1 is LNHDA, CDR2 SQIVND (reference sequence). CDR3 residues: CASSIPRYGYTF. CDR3 nucleotides: TGTGCCAGTAGTATCCCCCGTTATGGCTACACCTTC.

The rearrangement links TRBV15 to TRBJ1-5, with D possibly TRBD1 on 6 matching bases. CDR1 and CDR2 (germline): LNHNV, YYDKDF (reference sequence). The CDR3 totals 14 residues. Trimming removed 3 bases at V and 4 bases at J, with 10 bases between. The CDR3 region has the DNA TGTGCCACCAGCAGGGACAGTGAAAATCAGCCCCAGCATTTT. As protein: CATSRDSENQPQHF.

This clone was picked up one time. This chain links TRBV7-7 with TRBJ1-1; the D gene is possibly TRBD1 (5 bases). Germline V gene lookup returns CDR1 SSHAT and CDR2 FNYEAQ (reference sequence). Trimming removed 10 bases at V and 0 bases at J, with 12 bases between. The CDR3 is 13 amino acids. In DNA form, the CDR3 reads TGTGCCATCGCCAGGGACTTGAACACTGAAGCTTTCTTT. Its translation is CAIARDLNTEAFF.

Points on this clone: Other DNA sequences in this specimen translate into the identical CDR3. The chain links TRBV9 to TRBJ2-1; 12 positions agree with TRBD2. CDR1 and CDR2 from the germline V gene are SGDLS and YYNGEE. The CDR3 has 15 amino acids. V gave up 0 bases and J gave up 7 bases; unmatched junction bases: 2. The CDR3 loop is CASSVGLAGVNEQFF. As DNA, the CDR3 is TGTGCCAGCAGCGTAGGACTAGCGGGGGTAAATGAGCAGTTCTTC.

V usage is TRBV5-1 and J usage is TRBJ1-1; D remains unclear. There are 13 residues in the CDR3. V lost 5 bases, J lost 4 bases, and 12 bases lay in between. Germline V lookup: CDR1 SGHRS, CDR2 YFSETQ. The CDR3 sequence is CASRRHEGTEAFF. The CDR3 DNA reads as TGCGCCAGCAGGAGGCACGAGGGCACTGAAGCTTTCTTT. Full variable domain (remainder filled in from reference TRBV5-1 and TRBJ1-1): KAGVTQTPRYLIKTRGQQVTLSCSPISGHRSVSWYQQTPGQGLQFLFEYFSETQRNKGNFPGRFSGRQFSNSRSEMNVSTLELGDSALYLCASRRHEGTEAFFGQGTRLTVV.

V usage is TRBV19 and J usage is TRBJ2-3; possible D gene TRBD1, 7 bases. The CDR3 is 15 residues long. Germline V lookup: CDR1 LNHDA, CDR2 SQIVND (reference sequence). Trimming shortened V by 5 bases and J by 2 bases, and 14 bases separated the two germline ends. CDR3 sequence reads: CASSATGEDTDTQYF. The CDR3 bases are TGTGCCAGTAGTGCAACAGGGGAGGACACAGATACGCAGTATTTT.

The chain recombines TRBV7-9 with TRBJ1-3, with TRBD1 as a possible D gene (6 bases). V was shortened by 4 bases and J by 1 base, with 11 bases between the two germline ends. Germline assignment: CDR1 SEHNR and CDR2 FQNEAQ (reference sequence). The CDR3 runs to 15 residues. The CDR3 DNA is TGTGCCAGCAGCTCCCCAGGGGTTTCTGGAAACACCATATATTTT. This encodes CASSSPGVSGNTIYF.